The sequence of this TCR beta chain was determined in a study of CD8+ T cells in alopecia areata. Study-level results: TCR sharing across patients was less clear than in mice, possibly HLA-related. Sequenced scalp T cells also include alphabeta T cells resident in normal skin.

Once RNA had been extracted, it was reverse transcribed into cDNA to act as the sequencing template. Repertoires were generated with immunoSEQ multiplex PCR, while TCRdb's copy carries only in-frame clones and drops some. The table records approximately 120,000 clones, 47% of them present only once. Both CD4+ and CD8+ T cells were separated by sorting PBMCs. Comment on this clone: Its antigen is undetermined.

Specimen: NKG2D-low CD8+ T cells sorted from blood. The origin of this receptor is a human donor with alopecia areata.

The CDR3 loop is CASSQAREYEQYF. The DNA for the CDR3 is TGCGCCAGCAGCCAAGCCAGGGAATACGAGCAGTACTTC. The rearrangement joins TRBV4-1 to TRBJ2-7; a possible D gene is TRBD1 (5 bases). Germline CDR1 reads MGHRA; CDR2 reads YSYEKL. The CDR3 contains 13 residues. V gave up 1 base and J gave up 4 bases, with 8 bases separating them.